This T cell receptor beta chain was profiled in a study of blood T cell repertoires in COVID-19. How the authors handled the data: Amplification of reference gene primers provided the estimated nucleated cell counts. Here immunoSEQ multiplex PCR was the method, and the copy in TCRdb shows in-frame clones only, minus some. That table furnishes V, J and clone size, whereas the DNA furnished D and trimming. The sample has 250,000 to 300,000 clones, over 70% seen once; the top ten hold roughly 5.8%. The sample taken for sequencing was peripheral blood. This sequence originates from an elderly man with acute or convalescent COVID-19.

The CDR3: CASSISGTGETQYF. The CDR3, as DNA: TGTGCCAGTAGTATTTCAGGTACTGGTGAGACCCAGTACTTC. This chain uses TRBV19 with TRBJ2-5; no clear D. From germline, CDR1 is LNHDA and CDR2 SQIVND (reference sequence). This CDR3 is built from 14 residues. Trimming stripped 3 bases from V and 5 bases from J, with 13 bases between. Complete variable domain (other parts from reference TRBV19 and TRBJ2-5): DGGITQSPKYLFRKEGQNVTLSCEQNLNHDAMYWYRQDPGQGLRLIYYSQIVNDFQKGDIAEGYSVSREKKESFPLTVTSAQKNPTAFYLCASSISGTGETQYFGPGTRLLVL.